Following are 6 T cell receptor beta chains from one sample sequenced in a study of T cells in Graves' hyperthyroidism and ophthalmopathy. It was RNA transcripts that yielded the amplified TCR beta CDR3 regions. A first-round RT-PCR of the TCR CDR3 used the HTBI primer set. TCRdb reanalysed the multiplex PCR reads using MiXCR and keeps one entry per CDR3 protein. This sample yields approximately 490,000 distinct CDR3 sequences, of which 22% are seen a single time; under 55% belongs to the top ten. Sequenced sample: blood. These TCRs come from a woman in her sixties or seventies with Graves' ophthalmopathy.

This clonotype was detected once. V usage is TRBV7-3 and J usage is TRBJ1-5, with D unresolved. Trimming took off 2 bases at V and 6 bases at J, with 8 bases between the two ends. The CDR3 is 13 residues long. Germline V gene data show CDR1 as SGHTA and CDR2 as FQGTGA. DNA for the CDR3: TGTGCCAGCAGCTTACAGAAGAGTCAGCCCCAGCATTTT. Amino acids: CASSLQKSQPQHF.

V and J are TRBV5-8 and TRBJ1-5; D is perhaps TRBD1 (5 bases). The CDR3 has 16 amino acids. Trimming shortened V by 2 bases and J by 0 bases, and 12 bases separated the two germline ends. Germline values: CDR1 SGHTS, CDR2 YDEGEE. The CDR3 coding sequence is TGTGCCAGCAGCTTTGGGGCATCCTATAGCAATCAGCCCCAGCATTTT. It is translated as CASSFGASYSNQPQHF.

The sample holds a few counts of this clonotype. This CDR3 is CASSSTRGAAGQYF. The CDR3 nucleotides read TGTGCCAGCAGCTCAACTAGAGGGGCCGCTGGGCAGTACTTC. This chain uses TRBV7-2 with TRBJ2-7; D may match TRBD1 or TRBD2 (5 bases each). Trimming stripped 4 bases from V and 9 bases from J, with 19 bases between. CDR1 SGHTA and CDR2 FQGNSA come from the germline V gene. CDR3 length: 14 amino acids.

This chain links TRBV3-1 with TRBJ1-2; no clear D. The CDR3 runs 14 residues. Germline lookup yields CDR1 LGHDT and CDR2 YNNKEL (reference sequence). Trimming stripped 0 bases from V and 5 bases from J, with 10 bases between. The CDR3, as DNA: TGTGCCAGCAGCCAAGACGAAGGGTTGTATGGCTACACCTTC. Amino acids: CASSQDEGLYGYTF.

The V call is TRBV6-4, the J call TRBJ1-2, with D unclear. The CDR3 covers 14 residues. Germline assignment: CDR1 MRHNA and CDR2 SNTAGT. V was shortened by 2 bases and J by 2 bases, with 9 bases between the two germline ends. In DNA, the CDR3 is TGTGCCAGCAGTGACGGGAAGGAGAACTATGGCTACACCTTC. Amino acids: CASSDGKENYGYTF.

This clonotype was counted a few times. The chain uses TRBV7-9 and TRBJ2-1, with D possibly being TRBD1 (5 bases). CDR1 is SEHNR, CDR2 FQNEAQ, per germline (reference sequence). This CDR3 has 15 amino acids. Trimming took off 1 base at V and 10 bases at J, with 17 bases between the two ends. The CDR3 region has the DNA TGTGCCAGCAGCTTAGAACCCCCAAGGGGATACGAGCAGTTCTTC. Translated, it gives CASSLEPPRGYEQFF.